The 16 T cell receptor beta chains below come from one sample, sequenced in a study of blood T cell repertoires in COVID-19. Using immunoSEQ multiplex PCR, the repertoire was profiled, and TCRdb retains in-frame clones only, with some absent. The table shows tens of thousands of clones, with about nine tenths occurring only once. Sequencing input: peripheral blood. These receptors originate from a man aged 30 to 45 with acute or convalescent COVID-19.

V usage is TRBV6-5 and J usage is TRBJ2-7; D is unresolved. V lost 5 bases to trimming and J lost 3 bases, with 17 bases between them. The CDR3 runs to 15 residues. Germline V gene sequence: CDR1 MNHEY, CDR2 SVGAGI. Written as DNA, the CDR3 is TGTGCCAGCAGTCTTAAAACGGGTGGCTTCTACGAGCAGTACTTC. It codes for CASSLKTGGFYEQYF.

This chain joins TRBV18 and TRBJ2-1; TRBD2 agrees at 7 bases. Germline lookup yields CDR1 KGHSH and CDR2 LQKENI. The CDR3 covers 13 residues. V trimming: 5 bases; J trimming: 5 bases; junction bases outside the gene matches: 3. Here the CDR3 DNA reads TGTGCCAGCTCAATGGCGGGAGACAATGAGCAGTTCTTC. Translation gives CASSMAGDNEQFF.

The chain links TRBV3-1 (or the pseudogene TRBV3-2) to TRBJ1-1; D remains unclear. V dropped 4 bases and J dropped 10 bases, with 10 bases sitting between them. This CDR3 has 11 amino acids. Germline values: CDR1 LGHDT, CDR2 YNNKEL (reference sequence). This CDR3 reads CASSPGEVAFF. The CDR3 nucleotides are TGTGCCAGCAGCCCCGGGGAGGTAGCTTTCTTT.

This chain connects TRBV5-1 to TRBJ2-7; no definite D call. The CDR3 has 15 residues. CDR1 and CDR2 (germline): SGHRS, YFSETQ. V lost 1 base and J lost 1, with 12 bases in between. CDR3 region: CASSLSLGSSYEQYF. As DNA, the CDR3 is TGCGCCAGCAGCTTGAGTCTGGGCTCGTCCTACGAGCAGTACTTC.

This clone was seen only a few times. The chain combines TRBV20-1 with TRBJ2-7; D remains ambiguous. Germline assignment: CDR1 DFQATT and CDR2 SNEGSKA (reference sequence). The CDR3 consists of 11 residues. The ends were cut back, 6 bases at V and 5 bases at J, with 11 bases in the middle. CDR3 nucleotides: TGCAGTGCCATACGTAGTCACGAGCAGTACTTC. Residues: CSAIRSHEQYF.

CDR3 in amino acids: CASSLEGTEAFF. DNA of the CDR3: TGCGCCAGCAGCTTGGAGGGGACTGAAGCTTTCTTT. The chain couples TRBV5-1 to TRBJ1-1; D might be TRBD1 (5 bases). Trimming shortened V by 0 bases and J by 5 bases, and 5 bases separated the two germline ends. Germline loops: CDR1 SGHRS, CDR2 YFSETQ. This CDR3 region has 12 residues.

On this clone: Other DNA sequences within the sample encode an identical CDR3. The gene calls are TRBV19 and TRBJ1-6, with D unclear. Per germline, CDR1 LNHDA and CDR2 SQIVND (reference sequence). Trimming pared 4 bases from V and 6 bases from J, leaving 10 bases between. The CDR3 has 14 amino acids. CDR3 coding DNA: TGTGCCAGTAGTACTACTGGAGGTAATTCACCCCTCCACTTT. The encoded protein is CASSTTGGNSPLHF.

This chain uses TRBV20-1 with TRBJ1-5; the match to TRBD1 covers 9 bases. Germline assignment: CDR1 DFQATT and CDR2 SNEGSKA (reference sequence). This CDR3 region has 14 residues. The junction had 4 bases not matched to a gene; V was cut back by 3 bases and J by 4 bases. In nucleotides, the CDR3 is TGCAGTGCTAGTGGACAGGGGAATAATCAGCCCCAGCATTTT. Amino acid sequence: CSASGQGNNQPQHF.

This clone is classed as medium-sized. CDR3 in amino acids: CASSLVGDSRYEQYF. In DNA form, the CDR3 reads TGTGCCAGCAGTTTAGTGGGGGACAGTCGCTACGAGCAGTACTTC. This chain joins TRBV27 and TRBJ2-7; TRBD1 matches at 7 bases. V shed 2 bases and J 3 bases; nucleotides not matched to a gene: 7. Per the germline V gene, CDR1 is MNHEY and CDR2 is SMNVEV (reference sequence). The CDR3 extends over 15 amino acids.

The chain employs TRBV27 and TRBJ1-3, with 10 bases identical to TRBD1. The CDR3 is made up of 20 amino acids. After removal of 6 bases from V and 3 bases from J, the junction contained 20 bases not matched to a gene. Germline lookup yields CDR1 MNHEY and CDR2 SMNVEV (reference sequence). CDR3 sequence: CASRPRGQGQFPTLGNTIYF. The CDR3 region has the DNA TGTGCCAGCAGACCTAGGGGACAGGGGCAGTTCCCTACCCTTGGAAACACCATATATTTT.

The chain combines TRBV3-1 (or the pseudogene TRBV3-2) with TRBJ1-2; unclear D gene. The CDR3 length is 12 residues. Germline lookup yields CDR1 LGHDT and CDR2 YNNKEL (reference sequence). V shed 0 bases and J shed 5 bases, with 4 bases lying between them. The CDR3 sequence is CASSQDSYGYTF. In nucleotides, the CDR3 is TGTGCCAGCAGCCAAGACAGTTATGGCTACACCTTC.

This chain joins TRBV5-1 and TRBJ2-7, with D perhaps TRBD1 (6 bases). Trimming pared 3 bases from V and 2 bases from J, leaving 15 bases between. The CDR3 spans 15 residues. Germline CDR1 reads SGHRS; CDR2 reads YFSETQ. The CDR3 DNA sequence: TGCGCCAGCAGCTACTATACAGGGATCCCCTACGAGCAGTACGTC. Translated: CASSYYTGIPYEQYV.

The CDR3 here is CASSLGAGVVYGYTF. In nucleotides, the CDR3 is TGTGCCAGCAGCTTAGGAGCAGGGGTAGTCTATGGCTACACCTTC. The chain has TRBV7-8 and TRBJ1-2, with a weak D call TRBD1 (6 bases). Germline V gives CDR1 SGHVS, CDR2 FQNEAQ. V shed 1 base and J shed 4 bases, with 13 bases lying between them. This CDR3 has 15 residues.

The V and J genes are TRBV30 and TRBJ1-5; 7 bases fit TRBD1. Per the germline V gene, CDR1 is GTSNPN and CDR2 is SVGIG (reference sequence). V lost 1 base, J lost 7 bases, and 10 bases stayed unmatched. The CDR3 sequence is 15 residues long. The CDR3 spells CAWSEGTDPNQPQHF. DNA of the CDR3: TGTGCCTGGAGTGAAGGGACAGATCCTAACCAGCCCCAGCATTTT.

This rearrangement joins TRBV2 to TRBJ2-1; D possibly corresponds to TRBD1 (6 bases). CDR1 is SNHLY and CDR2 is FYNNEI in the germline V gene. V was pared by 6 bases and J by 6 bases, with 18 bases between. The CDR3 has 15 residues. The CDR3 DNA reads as TGTGCCAGCAGACTACAGGGAAGTGGGCGCAATGAGCAGTTCTTC. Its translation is CASRLQGSGRNEQFF.

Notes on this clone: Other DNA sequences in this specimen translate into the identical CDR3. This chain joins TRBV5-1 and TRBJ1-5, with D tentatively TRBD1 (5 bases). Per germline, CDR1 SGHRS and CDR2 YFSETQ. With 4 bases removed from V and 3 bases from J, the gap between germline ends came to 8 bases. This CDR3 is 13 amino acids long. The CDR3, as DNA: TGCGCCAGCAGCCTGGACACCAATCAGCCCCAGCATTTT. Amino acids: CASSLDTNQPQHF.